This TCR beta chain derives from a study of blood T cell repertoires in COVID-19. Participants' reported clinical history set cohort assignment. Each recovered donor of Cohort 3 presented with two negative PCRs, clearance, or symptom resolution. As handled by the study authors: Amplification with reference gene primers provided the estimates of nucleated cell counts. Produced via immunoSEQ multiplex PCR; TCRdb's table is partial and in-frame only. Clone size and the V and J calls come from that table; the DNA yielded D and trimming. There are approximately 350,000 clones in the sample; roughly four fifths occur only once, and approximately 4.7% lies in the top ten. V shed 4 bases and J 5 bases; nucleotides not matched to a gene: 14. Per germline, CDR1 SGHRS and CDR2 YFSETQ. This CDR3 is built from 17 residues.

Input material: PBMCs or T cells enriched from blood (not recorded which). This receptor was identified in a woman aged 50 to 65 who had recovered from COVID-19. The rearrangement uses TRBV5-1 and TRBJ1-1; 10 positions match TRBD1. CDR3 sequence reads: CASSPRDRGVSATEAFF. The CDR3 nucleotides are TGCGCCAGCAGCCCCCGGGACAGGGGTGTTTCAGCGACTGAAGCTTTCTTT.